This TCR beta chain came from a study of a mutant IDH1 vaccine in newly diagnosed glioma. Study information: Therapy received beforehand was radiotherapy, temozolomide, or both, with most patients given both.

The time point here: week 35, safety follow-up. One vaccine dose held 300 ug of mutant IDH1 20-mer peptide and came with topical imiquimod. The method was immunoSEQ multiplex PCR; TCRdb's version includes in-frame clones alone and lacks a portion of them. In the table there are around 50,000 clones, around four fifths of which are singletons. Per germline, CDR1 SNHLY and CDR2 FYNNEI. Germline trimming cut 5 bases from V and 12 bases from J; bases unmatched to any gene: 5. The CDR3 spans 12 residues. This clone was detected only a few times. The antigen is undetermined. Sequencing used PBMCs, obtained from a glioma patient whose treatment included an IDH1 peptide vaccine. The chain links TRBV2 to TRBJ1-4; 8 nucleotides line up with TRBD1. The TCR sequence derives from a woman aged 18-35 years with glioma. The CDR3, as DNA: TGTGCCAGCAGTCAGGGGGCCCTCGAACTGTTTTTT. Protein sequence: CASSQGALELFF.